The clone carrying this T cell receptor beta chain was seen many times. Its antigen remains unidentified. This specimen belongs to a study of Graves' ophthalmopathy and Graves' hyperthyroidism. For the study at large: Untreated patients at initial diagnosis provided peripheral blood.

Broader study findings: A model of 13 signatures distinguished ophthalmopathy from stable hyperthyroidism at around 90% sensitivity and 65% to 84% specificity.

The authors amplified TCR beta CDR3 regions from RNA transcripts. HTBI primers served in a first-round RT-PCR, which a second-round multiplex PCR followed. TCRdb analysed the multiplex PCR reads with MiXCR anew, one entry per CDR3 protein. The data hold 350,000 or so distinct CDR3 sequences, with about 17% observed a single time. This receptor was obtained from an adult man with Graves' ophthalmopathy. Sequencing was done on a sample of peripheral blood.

The DNA of the CDR3 is TGTGCCAGCAGTCATGGGGATGCAAAAAACACTGAAGCTTTCTTT. This codes for CASSHGDAKNTEAFF. The chain combines TRBV6-5 with TRBJ1-1; D remains unclear. Germline V gene sequence: CDR1 MNHEY, CDR2 SVGAGI. The CDR3 covers 15 residues. With 5 bases removed from V and 2 bases from J, the gap between germline ends came to 15 bases.